These 27 T cell receptor beta chains share one sample of origin, sequenced in a study of blood T cells in healthy people across ages. Using a J-beta primer mix together with a sample-barcoded 5' primer, a second PCR was run for roughly 7 to 11 cycles. TCRdb ran MiXCR on the 5' RACE reads and lists one entry per CDR3 protein. The sample records about 650,000 distinct CDR3 sequences, 52% being singletons. Sequenced input: blood. Receptors originate from a woman aged 80 or over in good health.

This chain links TRBV20-1 with TRBJ2-3; perhaps TRBD2 as D (5 bases). Germline V gene sequence: CDR1 DFQATT, CDR2 SNEGSKA (reference sequence). V was trimmed by 3 bases and J by 5 bases, leaving 9 bases between them. The CDR3 runs 12 residues. In nucleotides, the CDR3 is TGCAGTGCTAGCCTCCGGGAAGATACGCAGTATTTT. Translated: CSASLREDTQYF.

J is TRBJ2-1 and V is TRBV25-1; TRBD2 matches 10 bases. Germline-derived CDR1 and CDR2 are MGHDK and SYGVNS. J lost 5 bases, V lost 10 bases, and 17 bases had no gene match. The CDR3 runs 17 residues. The CDR3 sequence: CATLRGGLAGGNNEQFF. CDR3 sequence (DNA): TGTGCCACACTACGCGGGGGGTTAGCGGGAGGAAACAATGAGCAGTTCTTC.

The chain carries TRBV7-2 and TRBJ2-4, with D possibly being TRBD2 (5 bases). The end of the DNA aligns better with TRBJ2-7, so the J call may be wrong. The V gene's germline CDR1 is SGHTA and CDR2 FQGNSA. The CDR3 is 13 amino acids. The CDR3 DNA reads TGTGCCAGCAGCGGAGGTGTGAGGTACGAGCAGTACTTC. It specifies CASSGGVRYEQYF.

The chain carries TRBV20-1 and TRBJ2-7, with D unresolved. The CDR3 is 12 amino acids. Trimming cost V 3 bases and J 6 bases, with 12 bases left between them. Germline-derived CDR1 and CDR2 are DFQATT and SNEGSKA (reference sequence). The CDR3 loop reads CSASSGLGEQYF. The CDR3 nucleotides are TGCAGTGCTAGCTCGGGCCTAGGCGAGCAGTACTTC.

V usage is TRBV7-3 and J usage is TRBJ2-1; the D call may be TRBD1 or TRBD2 (5 bases each). Trimming stripped 4 bases from V and 4 bases from J, with 11 bases between. The CDR3 contains 14 residues. Germline loops: CDR1 SGHTA, CDR2 FQGTGA. Written as DNA, the CDR3 is TGTGCCAGCAGCTGTGGGGGACCTTACAATGAGCAGTTCTTC. It codes for CASSCGGPYNEQFF.

With regard to this clonotype: This may be a read error: a much more frequent sequence differs by one nucleotide. The genes are TRBV20-1 and TRBJ1-1; no definite D call. V lost 0 bases, J lost 3 bases, and 17 bases lay in between. Germline assignment: CDR1 DFQATT and CDR2 SNEGSKA (reference sequence). This CDR3 is built from 16 residues. The DNA for the CDR3 is TGCAGTGCTAGAGATGGCTTTCGGGAGTCGGACACTGAAGCTTTCTTT. It translates to CSARDGFRESDTEAFF.

This clonotype was detected ten times or more. The genes are TRBV6-5 and TRBJ2-7; 8 bases align to TRBD2. The J segment lost 3 bases and the V segment lost 8 bases, leaving 6 bases of the junction unmatched. Per the germline V gene, CDR1 is MNHEY and CDR2 is SVGAGI. The CDR3 extends over 13 amino acids. CDR3 coding DNA: TGTGCCAGCCGAGCGGGGGTCGACTACGAGCAGTACTTC. Residues: CASRAGVDYEQYF.

The genes are TRBV6-5 and TRBJ1-1, with a tentative D call TRBD1 (5 bases). The CDR3 length is 14 residues. CDR1 is MNHEY and CDR2 is SVGAGI in the germline V gene. Trimming pared 6 bases from V and 5 bases from J, leaving 16 bases between. CDR3 in amino acids: CASSWEGRVTEAFF. The DNA of the CDR3 is TGTGCCAGCAGCTGGGAGGGGCGCGTAACTGAAGCTTTCTTT.

The DNA for the CDR3 is TGTGCCAGCAGCTTGCGGGGGAATGAGCAGTACTTC. It is translated as CASSLRGNEQYF. The chain employs TRBV7-2 and TRBJ2-7; the match to TRBD2 covers 7 bases. The CDR3 runs to 12 residues. CDR1 and CDR2 (germline): SGHTA, FQGNSA. With 3 bases clipped from V and 7 bases from J, the junction kept 3 bases outside the gene matches.

Concerning this clonotype: This may come from a read error, since a much larger clone is one base off. The chain joins TRBV20-1 to TRBJ1-6; TRBD1 might be the D (5 bases). The CDR3 totals 14 residues. Germline V gives CDR1 DFQATT, CDR2 SNEGSKA (reference sequence). The CDR3 spells CGAPPRDANSPLHF. For the CDR3, the DNA is TGCGGTGCTCCTCCGCGGGACGCTAATTCACCCCTCCACTTT.

The rearrangement uses TRBV7-9 and TRBJ1-1, with TRBD1 as a possible D gene (5 bases). Trimming cost V 1 base and J 6 bases, with 9 bases left between them. The CDR3 extends over 13 amino acids. The germline gives CDR1 SEHNR, CDR2 FQNEAQ (reference sequence). CDR3 in DNA: TGTGCCAGCAGCTTAGGCAGGGATCCTGAAGCTTTCTTT. The encoded protein is CASSLGRDPEAFF.

With regard to this clonotype: Its ends do not fully match the called genes, so a read error is possible. This chain connects TRBV20-1 to TRBJ2-5; D is perhaps TRBD1 or TRBD2 (6 bases each). This CDR3 region has 14 residues. Germline CDR1 and CDR2: DFQATT and SNEGSKA (reference sequence). The CDR3 loop is CGAREGGDVETQYF. DNA of the CDR3: TGCGGTGCTAGAGAGGGGGGCGACGTGGAGACCCAGTACTTC.

This clonotype appeared a few times. The chain joins TRBV4-1 to TRBJ2-7; 8 nucleotides match TRBD1. The germline gives CDR1 MGHRA, CDR2 YSYEKL. The CDR3 runs to 15 residues. V lost 4 bases to trimming and J lost 2 bases; unmatched junction nucleotides: 7. CDR3 bases: TGCGCCAGCAGCCCCGGACAGGGCCCCACCTACGAGCAGTACTTC. Translating it yields CASSPGQGPTYEQYF.

The rearrangement uses TRBV7-2 and TRBJ1-6, with no clear D. The length of the CDR3 is 12 residues. Trimming shortened V by 2 bases and J by 7 bases, and 3 bases separated the two germline ends. Germline V CDR1 and CDR2: SGHTA, FQGNSA. CDR3 region: CASSLTNSPLHF. CDR3 sequence (DNA): TGTGCCAGCAGCTTAACGAATTCACCCCTCCACTTT.

The V and J genes are TRBV6-1 and TRBJ2-1; no clear D. The V gene lost 5 bases and the J gene lost 5 bases, with 13 bases spanning the gap. Germline CDR1 is MNHNS and CDR2 is SASEGT. The CDR3 sequence is 14 residues long. The CDR3 here is CASSNANLHNEQFF. The CDR3 region has the DNA TGTGCCAGCAGTAACGCCAATCTACACAATGAGCAGTTCTTC.

The rearrangement links TRBV5-1 to TRBJ2-1; 10 bases align to TRBD2. The end of the DNA fits TRBJ2-7 better, so the J call may be wrong. This CDR3 has 18 residues. Germline-derived CDR1 and CDR2 are SGHRS and YFSETQ. CDR3 protein: CASSSPSGGHFSYNEQYF. In nucleotides, the CDR3 is TGCGCCAGCAGCTCGCCTAGCGGGGGCCACTTTTCCTACAATGAGCAGTACTTC.

This clonotype was detected only once. The chain links TRBV12-3 or TRBV12-4 to TRBJ2-5; D unclear. The DNA end lines up better with TRBJ2-7; the J call may be wrong. This CDR3 contains 12 residues. CDR3: CASSTIEYEQYF. The CDR3 bases are TGTGCCAGCAGTACCATTGAGTACGAGCAGTACTTC.

This clonotype was seen repeatedly, ten times or more. The chain has TRBV6-4 and TRBJ2-7; D might be TRBD2 (5 bases). Per germline, CDR1 MRHNA and CDR2 SNTAGT. The CDR3 has 13 amino acids. V gave up 4 bases and J gave up 6 bases, with 13 bases separating them. The chain's CDR3 is CASSAGEGGEQYF. As DNA, the CDR3 is TGTGCCAGCAGTGCCGGCGAGGGTGGCGAGCAGTACTTC.

Concerning this clonotype: The conserved closing phenylalanine or tryptophan is absent in this CDR3, likely reflecting a read error. This chain joins TRBV6-5 and TRBJ1-1; TRBD1 agrees at 8 bases. Germline trimming cut 7 bases from V and 2 bases from J; bases unmatched to any gene: 6. Germline CDR1 MNHEY, CDR2 SVGAGI. The CDR3 is 14 residues long. This CDR3 reads CASNPQGGNTEAFL. The DNA for the CDR3 is TGTGCCAGCAACCCACAGGGGGGCAACACTGAAGCTTTCCTT.

This clonotype was found many times. CDR3 residues: CASSLRFGETQYF. CDR3 sequence (DNA): TGTGCCAGCAGCTTAAGGTTTGGGGAGACCCAGTACTTC. V gene TRBV5-5 combines with J gene TRBJ2-5; D is ambiguous. Germline V gene data show CDR1 as SGHKS and CDR2 as YYEKEE (reference sequence). The CDR3 covers 13 residues. V was trimmed by 2 bases and J by 5 bases, leaving 10 bases between them.

The CDR3, as DNA: TGTGCCAGCAGTATGACAGTGGTCCAAGAGACCCAGTACTTC. It is translated as CASSMTVVQETQYF. V is TRBV12-3 or TRBV12-4 and J is TRBJ2-5; D is perhaps TRBD1 (5 bases). V was shortened by 5 bases and J by 1 base, with 11 bases between the two germline ends. The CDR3 runs to 14 residues.

This clonotype showed up many times. This chain joins TRBV18 and TRBJ2-7; 15 nucleotides align to TRBD2. Germline values: CDR1 KGHSH, CDR2 LQKENI. V dropped 3 bases and J dropped 3; count of bases not matched to a gene: 3. The CDR3 is 16 residues long. As DNA, the CDR3 is TGTGCCAGCTCACCGGGACTAGCGGGAGGCCTCTACGAGCAGTACTTC. This sequence encodes CASSPGLAGGLYEQYF.

The chain joins TRBV4-2 to TRBJ2-1; 12 bases line up with TRBD2. This CDR3 spans 16 amino acids. Trimming took 3 bases from V and 8 from J; bases not matched to a gene: 8. Germline CDR1 is LGHNA and CDR2 is YNFKEQ. As DNA, the CDR3 is TGTGCCAGCAGCCAGGGGCTAGCGGGAGGGTTTGATGAGCAGTTCTTC. This sequence encodes CASSQGLAGGFDEQFF.

Many counts were recorded for this clonotype. This chain connects TRBV28 to TRBJ2-3; 8 bases match TRBD1. The germline gives CDR1 MDHEN, CDR2 SYDVKM. This CDR3 contains 14 residues. Trimming cost V 7 bases and J 6 bases; bases outside gene matches: 9. DNA of the CDR3: TGTGCCAGCATCTCTCAGGGGGCAGGGGATACGCAGTATTTT. Protein: CASISQGAGDTQYF.

The chain uses TRBV12-3 or TRBV12-4 and TRBJ2-3, with D hard to call. Trimming took 6 bases from V and 1 from J, leaving 5 bases between them. The CDR3 totals 12 residues. The CDR3 loop is CASRTCTDTQYF. The CDR3 DNA is TGTGCCAGCAGAACGTGCACAGATACGCAGTATTTT.

A word on this clonotype: Because the CDR3 is missing its conserved closing phenylalanine or tryptophan, this is likely a read error. The chain couples TRBV27 to TRBJ1-6; 9 bases align to TRBD1. This CDR3 is built from 16 residues. With 3 bases clipped from V and 8 bases from J, the junction kept 8 bases outside the gene matches. Per the germline V gene, CDR1 is MNHEY and CDR2 is SMNVEV (reference sequence). The CDR3 region has the DNA TGTGCCAGCAGTTTCGGGACAGGGTATATAGATTCACCCCTCCACTTA. Amino acids: CASSFGTGYIDSPLHL.

V is TRBV15 and J is TRBJ2-3, with a weak D call TRBD2 (5 bases). V was pared by 2 bases and J by 4 bases, with 10 bases between. The CDR3 has 14 amino acids. The germline V gene has CDR1 LNHNV and CDR2 YYDKDF (reference sequence). The CDR3 DNA follows: TGTGCCACCAGCAGACGTCTGGGAGCAGATACGCAGTATTTT. It is translated as CATSRRLGADTQYF.